This is a list of T cell receptor beta chains from one sample in a study of blood T cell repertoires in COVID-19. The table came from immunoSEQ multiplex PCR; TCRdb's copy has only in-frame clones and leaves some out. This sample carries around 80,000 clones, 65% to 90% of them seen once, and the ten largest clones take more than 9.5%. Sample: peripheral blood. The receptor set was obtained from a man in his forties or fifties with COVID-19, enrolled during active disease. Both conserved end residues are part of each CDR3. The D gene is left open where the match is weak. Expanded clones are given a class, and other clones once, few, many or no size at all.

v_call: TRBV5-1
clone_size: .
d_call: .
cdr3_length: 14
j_call: TRBJ1-2
cdr3_aa: CASSWSFTNYGYTF
cdr3_nt: TGCGCCAGCAGCTGGAGCTTCACTAACTATGGCTACACCTTC

v_call: TRBV19
clone_size: .
d_call: .
cdr3_length: 15
j_call: TRBJ2-6
cdr3_aa: CASSPLVSGANVLTF
cdr3_nt: TGTGCCAGTAGTCCCCTAGTCTCTGGGGCCAACGTCCTGACTTTC

v_call: TRBV20-1
clone_size: .
d_call: .
cdr3_length: 11
j_call: TRBJ2-5
cdr3_aa: CSARAGETQYF
cdr3_nt: TGCAGTGCTAGAGCAGGAGAGACCCAGTACTTC

v_call: TRBV28
clone_size: few
d_call: .
cdr3_length: 14
j_call: TRBJ1-1
cdr3_aa: CASSLSQGGTEAFF
cdr3_nt: TGTGCCAGCAGTTTAAGTCAGGGAGGGACTGAAGCTTTCTTT

v_call: TRBV15
clone_size: many
d_call: .
cdr3_length: 15
j_call: TRBJ1-4
cdr3_aa: CATSRERSGFEKLFF
cdr3_nt: TGTGCCACCAGCAGAGAGCGGTCAGGGTTTGAAAAACTGTTTTTT

v_call: TRBV7-2
clone_size: .
d_call: .
cdr3_length: 13
j_call: TRBJ1-4
cdr3_aa: CASSLDPVRKLFF
cdr3_nt: TGTGCCAGCAGCTTAGACCCAGTGAGGAAACTGTTTTTT

v_call: TRBV15
clone_size: .
d_call: .
cdr3_length: 14
j_call: TRBJ2-1
cdr3_aa: CATSGYTRRGEQFF
cdr3_nt: TGTGCCACCAGCGGGTATACTAGGAGAGGAGAGCAGTTCTTC

v_call: TRBV19
clone_size: few
d_call: .
cdr3_length: 14
j_call: TRBJ2-2
cdr3_aa: CASSMGKTTGELFF
cdr3_nt: TGTGCCAGTAGTATGGGCAAGACCACCGGGGAGCTGTTTTTT

v_call: TRBV4-1
clone_size: once
d_call: TRBD1
cdr3_length: 15
j_call: TRBJ1-1
cdr3_aa: CASSQGQGEGTEAFF
cdr3_nt: TGCGCCAGCAGCCAAGGACAGGGGGAGGGGACTGAAGCTTTCTTT

v_call: TRBV24-1
clone_size: .
d_call: TRBD1
cdr3_length: 16
j_call: TRBJ2-1
cdr3_aa: CATSDGTGSSYNEQFF
cdr3_nt: TGTGCCACCAGTGATGGGACAGGGAGCTCCTACAATGAGCAGTTCTTC

v_call: TRBV6-1
clone_size: .
d_call: .
cdr3_length: 14
j_call: TRBJ1-5
cdr3_aa: CASSEQGSNQPQHF
cdr3_nt: TGTGCCAGCAGTGAACAGGGCAGCAATCAGCCCCAGCATTTT

v_call: TRBV11-1
clone_size: .
d_call: .
cdr3_length: 15
j_call: TRBJ2-7
cdr3_aa: CASSLNRYSSYEQYF
cdr3_nt: TGTGCCAGCAGCTTAAACAGGTATAGCTCCTACGAGCAGTACTTC

v_call: TRBV4-2
clone_size: .
d_call: .
cdr3_length: 15
j_call: TRBJ1-3
cdr3_aa: CASSQEGGSGNTIYF
cdr3_nt: TGTGCCAGCAGCCAAGAGGGGGGCTCTGGAAACACCATATATTTT

v_call: TRBV6-6
clone_size: .
d_call: TRBD2
cdr3_length: 15
j_call: TRBJ2-3
cdr3_aa: CASRTNTLAGDTQYF
cdr3_nt: TGTGCCAGCAGAACCAATACCCTAGCGGGAGATACGCAGTATTTT

v_call: TRBV2
clone_size: .
d_call: TRBD1
cdr3_length: 17
j_call: TRBJ2-7
cdr3_aa: CASKISQGALTSYEQYF
cdr3_nt: TGTGCCAGCAAGATCTCACAGGGGGCTCTGACATCCTACGAGCAGTACTTC

v_call: TRBV28
clone_size: .
d_call: .
cdr3_length: 14
j_call: TRBJ1-5
cdr3_aa: CASSPPGENQPQHF
cdr3_nt: TGTGCCAGCAGCCCGCCGGGGGAAAATCAGCCCCAGCATTTT

v_call: TRBV27
clone_size: .
d_call: .
cdr3_length: 14
j_call: TRBJ1-5
cdr3_aa: CASSLSGEGQPQHF
cdr3_nt: TGTGCCAGCAGTTTATCAGGGGAGGGTCAGCCCCAGCATTTT

v_call: TRBV28
clone_size: .
d_call: .
cdr3_length: 15
j_call: TRBJ2-1
cdr3_aa: CASSPPDRNYNEQFF
cdr3_nt: TGTGCCAGCAGCCCGCCAGACAGAAATTACAATGAGCAGTTCTTC

v_call: TRBV5-5
clone_size: .
d_call: .
cdr3_length: 16
j_call: TRBJ1-2
cdr3_aa: CASSLVLDWSNYGYTF
cdr3_nt: TGTGCCAGCAGCTTGGTTTTAGACTGGTCTAACTATGGCTACACCTTC

v_call: TRBV12-3/TRBV12-4
clone_size: .
d_call: .
cdr3_length: 13
j_call: TRBJ1-5
cdr3_aa: CASSPGLNQPQHF
cdr3_nt: TGTGCCAGCAGTCCGGGTCTTAATCAGCCCCAGCATTTT

v_call: TRBV5-1
clone_size: .
d_call: .
cdr3_length: 16
j_call: TRBJ1-1
cdr3_aa: CASSLLFGQMNTEAFF
cdr3_nt: TGCGCCAGCAGCTTGCTTTTTGGACAGATGAACACTGAAGCTTTCTTT

v_call: TRBV10-3
clone_size: once
d_call: .
cdr3_length: 16
j_call: TRBJ2-7
cdr3_aa: CAISESDRRNSYEQYF
cdr3_nt: TGTGCCATCAGTGAGTCCGACAGGAGGAACTCCTACGAGCAGTACTTC

v_call: TRBV2
clone_size: few
d_call: .
cdr3_length: 14
j_call: TRBJ2-1
cdr3_aa: CASRPRWNYNEQFF
cdr3_nt: TGTGCCAGCAGACCTCGGTGGAACTATAATGAGCAGTTCTTC

v_call: TRBV5-5
clone_size: once
d_call: TRBD1
cdr3_length: 14
j_call: TRBJ2-2
cdr3_aa: CASSWGTGTGELFF
cdr3_nt: TGTGCCAGCAGCTGGGGGACAGGGACCGGGGAGCTGTTTTTT

v_call: TRBV7-3
clone_size: .
d_call: TRBD2
cdr3_length: 18
j_call: TRBJ2-1
cdr3_aa: CASSLTEPGLAGVHEQFF
cdr3_nt: TGTGCCAGCAGCTTAACGGAGCCGGGACTAGCGGGAGTGCATGAGCAGTTCTTC

v_call: TRBV18
clone_size: .
d_call: TRBD2
cdr3_length: 14
j_call: TRBJ2-7
cdr3_aa: CASSGLAGTYEQYF
cdr3_nt: TGTGCCAGCTCAGGTCTAGCGGGTACCTACGAGCAGTACTTC

v_call: TRBV7-2
clone_size: few
d_call: TRBD1
cdr3_length: 15
j_call: TRBJ2-7
cdr3_aa: CASTTSSDRGYEQYF
cdr3_nt: TGTGCCAGCACGACTTCGTCGGACAGGGGATACGAGCAGTACTTC